This TCR beta chain comes out of a study of T cells in Graves' hyperthyroidism and ophthalmopathy. Study-wide points: Within blood appeared most thyroid clonotypes that had expanded above 0.001.

V dropped 0 bases and J dropped 6 bases, with 8 bases sitting between them. The CDR3 has 13 amino acids. From germline, CDR1 is SGHRS and CDR2 YFSETQ. Uncontrolled infection, other autoimmune disease, pregnancy or lactation led to exclusion. Researchers took RNA transcripts and amplified the TCR beta CDR3 regions from them. The HTBI primer set was used in a first-round RT-PCR of the TCR CDR3. TCRdb redid the calling of the multiplex PCR reads with MiXCR, one entry per CDR3 protein. The sample has 350,000 to 450,000 distinct CDR3 sequences; about 18% are singletons. Ten or more counts support this clonotype. No antigen is known for it.

The clonotype comes from a woman aged 30 to 39 with Graves' hyperthyroidism that later progressed to Graves' ophthalmopathy. The sequenced sample consisted of blood. The rearrangement joins TRBV5-1 to TRBJ2-3; no clear D. The CDR3, as DNA: TGCGCCAGCAGCTTGGAGGGTTTTGATACGCAGTATTTT. Protein product: CASSLEGFDTQYF.